The 32 T cell receptor beta chains reported below all come from one sample, sequenced in a study of T-cell reconstitution after alpha-beta-depleted transplantation in children. Unique molecular identifiers were incorporated when the TCRbeta library was constructed. A single record per CDR3 protein comes from TCRdb applying MiXCR to the PCR reads. The top ten hold 7.5% of the sample, which has 330,000 or so distinct CDR3 sequences, about 9.5% seen once. The specimen was PBMCs, collected before TCRalphabeta/CD19-depleted stem cell transplant. Every receptor here comes from a boy under two years old with acute myeloid leukemia, due to receive a stem cell transplant.

As to this clonotype: A single base separates this from a much larger clone, so it may be a read error. The J gene is TRBJ1-4, the V gene TRBV29-1, with D possibly matching TRBD1 (6 bases). Germline values: CDR1 SQVTM, CDR2 ANQGSEA. V was cut by 5 bases and J by 5 bases, with 15 bases left in between. This CDR3 is 14 amino acids long. Here the CDR3 reads CSVFMEGENEKLFF. Written as DNA, the CDR3 is TGCAGCGTTTTCATGGAGGGGGAAAATGAAAAACTGTTTTTT.

This clonotype was seen repeatedly, ten times or more. The chain has TRBV29-1 and TRBJ1-2; TRBD1 might be the D (6 bases). V was cut by 4 bases and J by 5 bases, with 14 bases left in between. This CDR3 region has 13 residues. Looked up from germline, CDR1 is SQVTM and CDR2 is ANQGSEA. The DNA of the CDR3 is TGCAGCGTTGGAGTACAGGGAGGGTATGGCTACACCTTC. Protein: CSVGVQGGYGYTF.

The table lists this clonotype with many counts. The V and J genes are TRBV2 and TRBJ2-7; 11 bases match TRBD1. Germline V CDR1 and CDR2: SNHLY, FYNNEI. This CDR3 spans 13 amino acids. The V segment lost 6 bases and the J segment 3 bases; nucleotides outside the gene matches: 1. The CDR3, as DNA: TGTGCCAGCAGCGGGACAGGGGGCTACGAGCAGTACTTC. Amino acids: CASSGTGGYEQYF. Drawing the rest from reference TRBV2 and TRBJ2-7, the complete variable domain is EPEVTQTPSHQVTQMGQEVILRCVPISNHLYFYWYRQILGQKVEFLVSFYNNEISEKSEIFDDQFSVERPDGSNFTLKIRSTKLEDSAMYFCASSGTGGYEQYFGPGTRLTVT.

This clonotype appeared many times. The chain employs TRBV7-3 and TRBJ2-3; D tentatively reads TRBD1 or TRBD2 (6 bases each). Germline values: CDR1 SGHTA, CDR2 FQGTGA. V gave up 5 bases and J gave up 3 bases, with 18 bases separating them. The length of the CDR3 is 16 residues. In DNA, the CDR3 is TGTGCCAGCAGCGATCTGGGGGGCGAGGGGACAGATACGCAGTATTTT. Translated: CASSDLGGEGTDTQYF. Full variable domain (missing parts from reference TRBV7-3 and TRBJ2-3): GAGVSQTPSNKVTEKGKYVELRCDPISGHTALYWYRQSLGQGPEFLIYFQGTGAADDSGLPNDRFFAVRPEGSVSTLKIQRTERGDSAVYLCASSDLGGEGTDTQYFGPGTRLTVL.

Many counts were recorded for this clonotype. The V gene is TRBV5-1, the J gene TRBJ2-7; D unclear. Germline V lookup: CDR1 SGHRS, CDR2 YFSETQ. CDR3 length: 14 amino acids. Deletions cut 0 bases from V and 5 bases from J, with 12 bases between. The CDR3 bases are TGCGCCAGCAGCTTGGCCTTCGGTAGGGACGAGCAGTACTTC. It codes for CASSLAFGRDEQYF.

This clonotype was recorded once. J is TRBJ2-3 and V is TRBV11-1; unclear D gene. V was clipped by 4 bases and J by 4 bases, with 15 bases between them. The CDR3 runs 15 residues. Germline assignment: CDR1 SGHAT and CDR2 FQDESV (reference sequence). The CDR3 is CASSYGIGLADTQYF. CDR3 DNA sequence: TGTGCCAGCAGCTACGGCATCGGTCTCGCAGATACGCAGTATTTT.

This clonotype was detected ten times or more. The chain is built from TRBV27 and TRBJ2-7; 8 bases align to TRBD1. J lost 1 base, V lost 3 bases, and 8 bases had no gene match. Germline CDR1 reads MNHEY; CDR2 reads SMNVEV (reference sequence). The CDR3 totals 16 residues. The CDR3 is CASSFLGQGFSYEQYF. The CDR3 region has the DNA TGTGCCAGCAGTTTTTTAGGACAGGGATTTTCCTACGAGCAGTACTTC.

This clonotype was counted at least ten times. V is TRBV7-9 and J is TRBJ2-7; 7 bases are shared with TRBD1. The germline gives CDR1 SEHNR, CDR2 FQNEAQ (reference sequence). The V segment lost 6 bases and the J segment 4 bases; nucleotides outside the gene matches: 3. The CDR3 runs 12 residues. DNA for the CDR3: TGTGCCAGCAGATCACAGGGGTACGAGCAGTACTTC. Protein product: CASRSQGYEQYF.

Details on this clonotype: At one of its ends the junction is not consistent with the germline gene, which may arise from a read error. The chain is built from TRBV5-1 and TRBJ2-7; D is unresolved. The CDR3 is made up of 12 amino acids. Germline V gene sequence: CDR1 SGHRS, CDR2 YFSETQ. The CDR3 region is CASSLGSYDQYF. In DNA, the CDR3 is TGCGCCAGCAGCTTGGGGTCCTACGACCAGTACTTC.

This sequence joins TRBV4-2 and TRBJ2-7; D unresolved. The CDR3 sequence is 14 residues long. Germline-derived CDR1 and CDR2 are LGHNA and YNFKEQ. The V and J ends lost 2 bases and 5 bases respectively, with 13 bases between them. The CDR3 loop reads CASSQRSRTDEQYF. In nucleotides, the CDR3 is TGTGCCAGCAGCCAAAGGAGCAGGACCGACGAGCAGTACTTC.

This clonotype was seen ten or more times. The rearrangement links TRBV12-3 or TRBV12-4 to TRBJ2-5; D gene ambiguous. The V gene lost 3 bases and the J gene lost 1 base, with 9 bases spanning the gap. The CDR3 length is 14 residues. As DNA, the CDR3 is TGTGCCAGCAGTTTCCCGGGTCCCCAAGAGACCCAGTACTTC. Protein: CASSFPGPQETQYF.

This clonotype was seen at least ten times. The V call is TRBV3-1, the J call TRBJ1-1, with D unresolved. Looked up from germline, CDR1 is LGHDT and CDR2 is YNNKEL (reference sequence). The CDR3 has 15 amino acids. V shed 0 bases and J shed 3 bases, with 11 bases lying between them. In DNA form, the CDR3 reads TGTGCCAGCAGCCAAGAAAGGGTAATCTACACTGAAGCTTTCTTT. It encodes CASSQERVIYTEAFF.

This clonotype was recorded many times. The rearrangement uses TRBV30 and TRBJ1-2; D perhaps matches TRBD1 (6 bases). The germline V gene has CDR1 GTSNPN and CDR2 SVGIG (reference sequence). This CDR3 is 14 amino acids long. V was shortened by 6 bases and J by 2 bases, with 16 bases between the two germline ends. The CDR3 DNA sequence: TGTGCCTGCCCGGGCCAGGGGCAGAACTATGGCTACACCTTC. The encoded protein is CACPGQGQNYGYTF. Looking up the rest from reference TRBV30 and TRBJ1-2 gives the full variable domain: SQTIHQWPATLVQPVGSPLSLECTVEGTSNPNLYWYRQAAGRGLQLLFYSVGIGQISSEVPQNLSASRPQDRQFILSSKKLLLSDSGFYLCACPGQGQNYGYTFGSGTRLTVV.

The V and J genes are TRBV20-1 and TRBJ2-4; 14 positions agree with TRBD2. CDR1 is DFQATT, CDR2 SNEGSKA, per germline (reference sequence). This CDR3 has 19 amino acids. V shed 6 bases and J 2 bases; nucleotides not matched to a gene: 15. The CDR3 reads CSAQPPGLAGDLTKNIQYF. DNA for the CDR3: TGCAGTGCCCAACCCCCGGGACTAGCGGGAGATTTAACCAAAAACATTCAGTACTTC.

This clonotype was counted ten times or more. The CDR3 is CASSSGPSGPLDVLTF. CDR3 DNA sequence: TGTGCCAGCAGTTCCGGACCATCTGGGCCCCTCGACGTCCTGACTTTC. The V call is TRBV28, the J call TRBJ2-6; D remains ambiguous. Germline CDR1 is MDHEN and CDR2 is SYDVKM. The CDR3 has 16 amino acids. Trimming removed 4 bases from V and 11 bases from J, with 21 bases in between. The full variable domain, completed using reference TRBV28 and TRBJ2-6, is DVKVTQSSRYLVKRTGEKVFLECVQDMDHENMFWYRQDPGLGLRLIYFSYDVKMKEKGDIPEGYSVSREKKERFSLILESASTNQTSMYLCASSSGPSGPLDVLTFGAGSRLTVL.

This clonotype was counted at least ten times. CDR3 sequence reads: CASNRDNSYEQYF. CDR3 in DNA: TGCGCCAGCAACCGGGACAACTCCTACGAGCAGTACTTC. The chain employs TRBV5-1 and TRBJ2-7; D perhaps matches TRBD1 (6 bases). Trimming cost V 6 bases and J 0 bases, with 10 bases left between them. The CDR3 is made up of 13 amino acids. Per the germline V gene, CDR1 is SGHRS and CDR2 is YFSETQ.

This clonotype was seen repeatedly, ten times or more. The rearrangement joins TRBV7-2 to TRBJ1-2; D remains unclear. Germline CDR1 reads SGHTA; CDR2 reads FQGNSA. The V end was cut by 8 bases, the J end by 13 bases, with 23 bases between. The CDR3 runs 13 residues. The DNA of the CDR3 is TGTGCCAGCCGATCGGCGAACCAGGACGGACCCACCTTC. As protein: CASRSANQDGPTF.

This clonotype was observed at least ten times. V usage is TRBV4-3 and J usage is TRBJ2-5, with D uncertain. Trimming removed 0 bases at V and 5 bases at J, with 16 bases between. The CDR3 extends over 16 amino acids. CDR1 is LGHNA and CDR2 is YSLEER in the germline V gene. CDR3: CASSQDPGYGGETQYF. The CDR3, as DNA: TGCGCCAGCAGCCAAGACCCAGGTTATGGCGGCGAGACCCAGTACTTC.

At least ten counts were recorded for this clonotype. The V gene is TRBV10-3, the J gene TRBJ2-7, with 7 positions matching TRBD1. Germline V lookup: CDR1 ENHRY, CDR2 SYGVKD. This CDR3 contains 13 residues. J was trimmed by 5 bases and V by 4 bases; bases with no gene match: 5. CDR3 sequence reads: CAISARDRNEQYF. The DNA of the CDR3 is TGTGCCATCAGTGCCAGGGACAGAAACGAGCAGTACTTC.

This clonotype was seen many times. This sequence joins TRBV28 and TRBJ1-6; perhaps TRBD1 as D (6 bases). V dropped 6 bases and J dropped 7 bases, with 19 bases sitting between them. The germline CDR1 and CDR2 sequences are MDHEN and SYDVKM. This CDR3 has 16 amino acids. The CDR3 reads CASRPPGTMGNSPLHF. CDR3 DNA sequence: TGTGCCAGCAGACCGCCCGGGACAATGGGGAATTCACCCCTCCACTTT. The entire variable domain, with the rest obtained from reference TRBV28 and TRBJ1-6, is as follows: DVKVTQSSRYLVKRTGEKVFLECVQDMDHENMFWYRQDPGLGLRLIYFSYDVKMKEKGDIPEGYSVSREKKERFSLILESASTNQTSMYLCASRPPGTMGNSPLHFGNGTRLTVT.

This clonotype was seen repeatedly, ten times or more. This chain connects TRBV11-2 to TRBJ2-3; no definite D call. CDR3 length equals 13 residues. Germline loops: CDR1 SGHAT, CDR2 FQNNGV. Trimming cost V 2 bases and J 2 bases, with 5 bases left between them. The CDR3 is CASSLIATDTQYF. The CDR3, as DNA: TGTGCCAGCAGCTTAATCGCCACAGATACGCAGTATTTT.

This clonotype showed up many times. V and J are TRBV28 and TRBJ2-7; maybe TRBD2 (6 bases). The CDR3 is 16 residues long. V lost 1 base to trimming and J lost 0 bases, with 13 bases between them. Germline CDR1 reads MDHEN; CDR2 reads SYDVKM. CDR3 DNA sequence: TGTGCCAGCAGTTTATTGGGGGGAGATAGCTCCTACGAGCAGTACTTC. It specifies CASSLLGGDSSYEQYF.

In its sample, this clonotype was seen many times. V usage is TRBV5-1 and J usage is TRBJ2-7; no firm D call. This CDR3 comprises 13 residues. The ends were cut back, 4 bases at V and 5 bases at J, with 13 bases in the middle. Germline V lookup: CDR1 SGHRS, CDR2 YFSETQ. The CDR3 sequence: CASSAWISHEQYF. CDR3 bases: TGCGCCAGCAGCGCTTGGATTAGTCACGAGCAGTACTTC.

This clonotype was detected ten times or more. This rearrangement joins TRBV5-1 to TRBJ1-2, with 8 bases lining up with TRBD1. The germline gives CDR1 SGHRS, CDR2 YFSETQ. The CDR3 loop spans 14 amino acids. The trim removed 3 bases at V and 4 bases at J, leaving 5 bases unmatched. In nucleotides, the CDR3 is TGCGCCAGCAGCTCGGGACAGGCCAGCTATGGCTACACCTTC. Encoded protein: CASSSGQASYGYTF.

This clonotype was seen many times. The chain recombines TRBV7-2 with TRBJ2-7; 9 bases map to TRBD1. CDR1 SGHTA and CDR2 FQGNSA come from the germline V gene. The length of the CDR3 is 16 residues. V gave up 3 bases and J gave up 4 bases; unmatched junction bases: 10. CDR3 bases: TGTGCCAGCAGCTTCAGACCCGGGACAGGGTTATACGAGCAGTACTTC. This codes for CASSFRPGTGLYEQYF.

CDR3 in amino acids: CAAGTVRNSPLHF. CDR3 nucleotides: TGTGCCGCCGGGACAGTCCGTAATTCACCCCTCCACTTT. The chain employs TRBV15 and TRBJ1-6, with 7 bases identical to TRBD1. The germline gives CDR1 LNHNV, CDR2 YYDKDF (reference sequence). The CDR3 sequence is 13 residues long. J gave up 6 bases and V 11 bases, and 7 bases lay outside the gene matches.

The table lists this clonotype with many counts. This chain connects TRBV20-1 to TRBJ1-2, with 10 nucleotides matching TRBD1. Germline assignment: CDR1 DFQATT and CDR2 SNEGSKA (reference sequence). The CDR3 sequence is 14 residues long. V lost 2 bases to trimming and J lost 2 bases; unmatched junction nucleotides: 2. The CDR3 reads CSARRTGGNYGYTF. CDR3 nucleotides: TGCAGTGCTAGACGGACAGGGGGGAACTATGGCTACACCTTC.

In its sample, this clonotype was seen a few times. This rearrangement joins TRBV5-1 to TRBJ2-1; the match to TRBD2 covers 8 bases. Germline loops: CDR1 SGHRS, CDR2 YFSETQ. Trimming took 4 bases from V and 9 from J; bases not matched to a gene: 12. This CDR3 comprises 15 residues. CDR3 loop: CASSIHGKRESEQFF. The CDR3 DNA sequence: TGCGCCAGCAGCATACATGGGAAGCGGGAGAGTGAGCAGTTCTTC.

This clonotype has only a few counts. The junction does not match germline at one end; this may be a read error. The chain has TRBV2 and TRBJ2-1, with 9 positions matching TRBD2. In germline, CDR1 is SNHLY, CDR2 FYNNEI. The CDR3 is 14 residues long. The CDR3 here is CASSQAGGNNEQFF. The CDR3 DNA is TGTGCCAGCAGTCAAGCGGGGGGCAACAATGAGCAGTTCTTC.

The V call is TRBV24-1, the J call TRBJ2-1; weak D call: TRBD2 (5 bases). With 10 bases removed from V and 0 bases from J, the gap between germline ends came to 18 bases. CDR1 KGHDR and CDR2 SFDVKD come from the germline V gene. The CDR3 covers 16 residues. The CDR3, as DNA: TGTGCCACAATGGGAGAACAGAGCGGCTCCTACAATGAGCAGTTCTTC. Its protein product is CATMGEQSGSYNEQFF.

There are many counts of this clonotype. This sequence joins TRBV6-5 and TRBJ1-2; weak D call: TRBD1 (5 bases). The germline CDR1 and CDR2 sequences are MNHEY and SVGAGI. Trimming cost V 2 bases and J 4 bases, with 8 bases left between them. The CDR3 is 13 residues long. The CDR3 nucleotides read TGTGCCAGCAGTTACGGGGGAGGCTATGGCTACACCTTC. It is translated as CASSYGGGYGYTF.

This clonotype appeared many times. This chain uses TRBV6-5 with TRBJ2-2; 8 bases fit TRBD2. The CDR3 sequence is 14 residues long. J was trimmed by 4 bases and V by 6 bases; bases with no gene match: 4. Germline V gene sequence: CDR1 MNHEY, CDR2 SVGAGI. In nucleotides, the CDR3 is TGTGCCAGCAGGACGGGAGGGGGCACCGGGGAGCTGTTTTTT. Translation: CASRTGGGTGELFF.